This TCR beta chain was sequenced in a study of PD-L1 blockade in urothelial cancer (dated by TCRdb to about 2017). Regarding the complete study: All patients started therapy at some point between 2014 and 2016 and received atezolizumab 1,200 mg intravenously every 3 weeks. Patients had an ECOG performance status of 0 or 1 and had received between 0 and 3 prior chemotherapy regimens. Durable clinical benefit was defined as progression-free survival longer than 6 months, and TCR features were also tested against progression-free and overall survival. TCR sequencing covered pretreatment tumor samples and matched, serially collected peripheral blood taken before and after atezolizumab treatment. Blood samples were analyzed at two time points: 3 weeks after treatment start (second dose) and 6 weeks after treatment start. Durable clinical benefit was achieved by nine patients but not by the remaining 20. In the same patients, whole exome sequencing and RNA sequencing of pretreatment tumors were performed in addition to TCR sequencing. Blood samples gave a median of 141,255 T cells and 88,000 or so unique TCRs, with a median clonality of 0.080. Twenty-nine patients had pretreatment blood TCR-seq, 24 had at least one posttreatment blood collection, and 24 had tumor TCR-seq. About nine tenths of the roughly 29 patients were identified as males with urothelial cancer of bladder origin, and a prior smoking history was reported by 18 of 29 patients. An exploratory multi-omic analysis was conducted of the somatic, immune and clinical correlates of response to PD-L1 blockade with atezolizumab in urothelial cancer.

As concerns this clone: There is no known antigen for this receptor. Base qualities are missing; no much larger clone stands one base away.

The cysteine opens and the phenylalanine closes a CDR3 of 15 amino acids. Only the CDR3 region is kept as DNA, spanning 45 bases read in frame from base 1. The germline V gene specifies MRHNA as CDR1 and SNTAGT as CDR2. The V and J ends are trimmed by 6 bases and 2 bases, leaving 15 bases between them. Each PCR received spiked-in synthetic TCR analog templates so that absolute template abundance could be estimated from read counts. Using the immunoSEQ assay, TCRbeta CDR3 regions were amplified from genomic DNA with bias-controlled V and J gene primers. Sequencing of rearranged TCRbeta segments was performed at approximately 20X coverage. The authors' pipeline ran thus. Clustering was used to correct sequencing errors, and CDR3s were annotated against IMGT so that V, D and J genes could be assigned. Only productive TCRbeta rearrangements were used in downstream analyses, excluding out-of-frame or stop-codon sequences. Clonality was calculated as one minus the Shannon entropy normalized by the log of the number of unique productive sequences. Clones differing between time points or between blood and tumor were identified by Fisher's exact test with Benjamini-Hochberg correction at adjusted p below 0.01. TCRdb took this table from immuneACCESS and kept in-frame rearrangements with V and J called. Such tables lack part of the clones; where checked against another copy, unresolved V genes explain under half of the gap, and the rest is unexplained. Clone size and V and J calls were adopted from that table, with D and trimming inferred from the DNA. This sample holds tens of thousands of clones; around 81% were observed only once. The ten largest make up under 8.5% of the sample.

General conclusions and limits of the study: A pretreatment peripheral blood TCR clonality below the median was linked to improved progression-free and overall survival. Because the sample size was small (n ≈ 27) and many exploratory analyses were performed, the results are intended to be hypothesis-generating. Patients with durable benefit showed greater expansion of tumor-associated TCR clones in peripheral blood 3 weeks after starting treatment (n = 22, p = 0.022).

The label giving this sample's time point can be read as: pretreatment peripheral blood. The cohort comprised 25 to 35 patients with locally advanced or metastatic urothelial carcinoma treated at Memorial Sloan Kettering on a trial protocol. Peripheral blood mononuclear cells were collected from each patient pretreatment and during treatment, giving between 1 and 8 total time points per patient. The Qiagen DNeasy Blood extraction kit was used to purify genomic DNA from total PBMCs and tumor samples. PBMCs were collected pretreatment and during treatment, and were isolated and stored as previously described.

This TCR was recovered from a middle-aged man with urothelial cancer. The chain uses TRBV6-4 and TRBJ2-3, with a tentative D gene TRBD2 over 6 matching bases. The specimen comprised PBMCs, sampled around atezolizumab (anti-PD-L1) treatment. The CDR3 in this case is CASSASGTYTDTQYF. At the DNA level, the sequence is TGTGCCAGCAGCGCCTCAGGGACTTACACAGATACGCAGTATTTT.